This passage covers 23 T cell receptor beta chains from one sample sequenced in a study of blood T cell repertoires in COVID-19. Data came from immunoSEQ multiplex PCR; TCRdb stores just in-frame clones and leaves some out. The table lists tens of thousands of clones, about 88% of them singletons. The sample consisted of peripheral blood. The receptor set was obtained from a man aged 55-75 years with acute or convalescent COVID-19.

The chain carries TRBV27 and TRBJ1-2, with D unclear. Germline CDR1 is MNHEY and CDR2 is SMNVEV (reference sequence). CDR3 size: 13 residues. Deletions cut 4 bases from V and 5 bases from J, with 11 bases between. The CDR3 nucleotides read TGTGCCAGCAGTTCCGGGAGGCTTTATGGCTACACCTTC. Translation: CASSSGRLYGYTF.

V and J are TRBV6-6 and TRBJ1-2; D is possibly TRBD1 (5 bases). Germline assignment: CDR1 MNHNY and CDR2 SVGAGI (reference sequence). There are 13 residues in the CDR3. V was pared by 4 bases and J by 4 bases, with 10 bases between. The CDR3 DNA sequence: TGTGCCAGCAGTTCCGGGACTCTCTATGGCTACACCTTC. Amino acid sequence: CASSSGTLYGYTF.

The chain links TRBV5-1 to TRBJ1-4; D ambiguous. CDR1 and CDR2 (germline): SGHRS, YFSETQ. Trimming shortened V by 4 bases and J by 5 bases, and 15 bases separated the two germline ends. The CDR3 runs to 15 residues. The CDR3 DNA sequence: TGCGCCAGCAGCATAACCACAGCTTCCAATGAAAAACTGTTTTTT. Translated, it gives CASSITTASNEKLFF.

CDR3 coding DNA: TGTGCCAGCAGTGAAACCAGGGGGCTCGGAAACACCATATATTTT. Its translation: CASSETRGLGNTIYF. V and J are TRBV2 and TRBJ1-3; 8 bases line up with TRBD1. Unmatched junction bases numbered 4, after V lost 2 bases and J lost 4 bases. This CDR3 has 15 amino acids. The germline V gene has CDR1 SNHLY and CDR2 FYNNEI.

The chain employs TRBV3-1 (or the pseudogene TRBV3-2) and TRBJ2-3, with 7 nucleotides matching TRBD2. CDR1 is LGHDT and CDR2 is YNNKEL in the germline V gene (reference sequence). V shed 0 bases, J shed 6 bases, and the junction held 12 bases outside the gene matches. There are 17 residues in the CDR3. The CDR3 coding sequence is TGTGCCAGCAGCCAAGATCTTGTTGCGGGAGTACGGGATACGCAGTATTTT. This codes for CASSQDLVAGVRDTQYF.

In its sample, this clone was seen a few times. The chain links TRBV5-1 to TRBJ2-1, with D perhaps matching TRBD2 (5 bases). The CDR3 sequence is 12 residues long. From germline, CDR1 is SGHRS and CDR2 YFSETQ. Trimming stripped 2 bases from V and 12 bases from J, with 12 bases between. CDR3 protein: CASSLTGRGQFF. In DNA form, the CDR3 reads TGCGCCAGCAGCTTAACCGGACGGGGGCAGTTCTTC.

The V gene is TRBV5-1, the J gene TRBJ2-2; 7 bases align to TRBD2. The CDR3 consists of 15 residues. Germline values: CDR1 SGHRS, CDR2 YFSETQ. V shed 5 bases and J 0 bases; nucleotides not matched to a gene: 4. As DNA, the CDR3 is TGCGCCAGCAGTGGTCTAGCGGCGAACACCGGGGAGCTGTTTTTT. Its translation: CASSGLAANTGELFF.

The rearrangement joins TRBV9 to TRBJ2-2; D uncertain. The CDR3 totals 13 residues. CDR1 is SGDLS and CDR2 is YYNGEE in the germline V gene. V lost 3 bases to trimming and J lost 4 bases, with 7 bases between them. The CDR3 spells CASSASSTGELFF. The DNA for the CDR3 is TGTGCCAGCAGCGCCTCTAGCACCGGGGAGCTGTTTTTT.

The chain recombines TRBV19 with TRBJ1-1; no clear D gene. The V and J ends lost 5 bases and 4 bases respectively, with 11 bases between them. Germline V gives CDR1 LNHDA, CDR2 SQIVND (reference sequence). The CDR3 is 13 amino acids. The CDR3 nucleotides read TGTGCCAGTAGTGCGACTCGGGGCACTGAAGCTTTCTTT. This encodes CASSATRGTEAFF.

The V call is TRBV2, the J call TRBJ2-2; a weak D match, TRBD2 (5 bases). Germline V gene lookup returns CDR1 SNHLY and CDR2 FYNNEI. Trimming left V 5 bases short and J 6 bases short, with 16 bases between. The CDR3 has 15 amino acids. The CDR3 region is CASSWERGSPGELFF. The CDR3 bases are TGTGCCAGCAGTTGGGAGCGCGGATCTCCCGGGGAGCTGTTTTTT. Filled out from reference TRBV2 and TRBJ2-2, the complete variable domain reads EPEVTQTPSHQVTQMGQEVILRCVPISNHLYFYWYRQILGQKVEFLVSFYNNEISEKSEIFDDQFSVERPDGSNFTLKIRSTKLEDSAMYFCASSWERGSPGELFFGEGSRLTVL.

The chain carries TRBV29-1 and TRBJ1-2; 8 bases agree with TRBD1. Germline V gives CDR1 SQVTM, CDR2 ANQGSEA. The CDR3 sequence is 14 residues long. CDR3 bases: TGCAGTGAATTCAGGGGGCCCCCTAACTATGGCTACACCTTC. Residues: CSEFRGPPNYGYTF.

This clone came up a few times. The chain has TRBV5-6 and TRBJ1-6; D may be TRBD1 (5 bases). The CDR3 covers 15 residues. Germline V gene lookup returns CDR1 SGHDT and CDR2 YYEEEE. V lost 3 bases and J lost 5, with 12 bases in between. The CDR3, as DNA: TGTGCCAGCAGCTGGGGGACTGTCGATAATTCACCCCTCCACTTT. This gives the protein CASSWGTVDNSPLHF. Full variable domain (missing parts from reference TRBV5-6 and TRBJ1-6): DAGVTQSPTHLIKTRGQQVTLRCSPKSGHDTVSWYQQALGQGPQFIFQYYEEEERQRGNFPDRFSGHQFPNYSSELNVNALLLGDSALYLCASSWGTVDNSPLHFGNGTRLTVT.

This rearrangement joins TRBV27 to TRBJ1-4; D perhaps matches TRBD1 (5 bases). The V end was cut by 5 bases, the J end by 3 bases, with 19 bases between. The CDR3 has 17 amino acids. Germline V lookup: CDR1 MNHEY, CDR2 SMNVEV (reference sequence). CDR3 nucleotide sequence: TGTGCCAGCAGTGAAATGGGGGGATATCTTCCTAATGAAAAACTGTTTTTT. Its translation: CASSEMGGYLPNEKLFF.

This chain joins TRBV9 and TRBJ2-5; D remains ambiguous. This CDR3 has 14 amino acids. The V end lost 0 bases, the J end lost 4 bases, and 10 bases lay between the germline ends. From germline, CDR1 is SGDLS and CDR2 YYNGEE. The CDR3 DNA sequence: TGTGCCAGCAGCGTAGGGATGGGCTCAGAGACCCAGTACTTC. Translated, it gives CASSVGMGSETQYF.

This clone was recorded a few times. The genes are TRBV5-6 and TRBJ2-5; the D is unclear. Trimming shortened V by 4 bases and J by 6 bases, and 7 bases separated the two germline ends. The CDR3 has 11 amino acids. CDR1 and CDR2 from the germline V gene are SGHDT and YYEEEE. The CDR3: CASSVSQTQYF. The CDR3 region has the DNA TGTGCCAGCAGCGTTAGCCAGACCCAGTACTTC.

The rearrangement joins TRBV6-5 to TRBJ1-4; the D gene is possibly TRBD1 (5 bases). Germline V gene sequence: CDR1 MNHEY, CDR2 SVGAGI. CDR3 length equals 14 residues. V gave up 5 bases and J gave up 5 bases, with 12 bases separating them. The CDR3 reads CASSTGLRNEKLFF. The CDR3 DNA sequence: TGTGCCAGCAGTACGGGACTGAGGAATGAAAAACTGTTTTTT.

The gene calls are TRBV7-6 and TRBJ1-1; 8 positions agree with TRBD1. Germline loops: CDR1 SGHVS, CDR2 FNYEAQ. The CDR3 length is 16 residues. V trimming: 1 base; J trimming: 5 bases; junction bases outside the gene matches: 9. CDR3 sequence: CASSLGDQGAGTEAFF. Written as DNA, the CDR3 is TGTGCCAGCAGCTTAGGGGACCAGGGGGCCGGGACTGAAGCTTTCTTT.

This chain links TRBV30 with TRBJ2-3; D unclear. The CDR3 covers 14 residues. V dropped 0 bases and J dropped 2 bases, with 9 bases sitting between them. Germline V gene lookup returns CDR1 GTSNPN and CDR2 SVGIG (reference sequence). Written as DNA, the CDR3 is TGTGCCTGGAGTGTAAACGTAGCCACAGATACGCAGTATTTT. This translates into CAWSVNVATDTQYF.

The gene calls are TRBV11-2 and TRBJ2-7; D ambiguous. V gave up 3 bases and J gave up 0 bases, with 15 bases separating them. Germline V gene sequence: CDR1 SGHAT, CDR2 FQNNGV. The CDR3 contains 16 residues. DNA of the CDR3: TGTGCCAGCAGCTTGGCCGGGTCAAGCCTCTCCTACGAGCAGTACTTC. Its translation is CASSLAGSSLSYEQYF.

This chain joins TRBV14 and TRBJ1-6; D may be TRBD1 (5 bases). This CDR3 has 14 amino acids. Germline lookup yields CDR1 SGHDN and CDR2 FVKESK. V lost 1 base, J lost 11 bases, and 12 bases lay in between. The chain's CDR3 is CASSQGGARTPLHF. Written as DNA, the CDR3 is TGTGCCAGCAGCCAAGGGGGCGCGAGGACACCCCTCCACTTT.

This rearrangement joins TRBV30 to TRBJ1-2, with TRBD1 identical over 9 bases. Germline V lookup: CDR1 GTSNPN, CDR2 SVGIG (reference sequence). This CDR3 is built from 16 residues. V lost 5 bases and J lost 2; bases outside the gene matches: 12. This chain's CDR3 is CAWLTGGPTPNYGYTF. For the CDR3, the DNA is TGTGCCTGGTTAACAGGGGGCCCGACTCCAAACTATGGCTACACCTTC.

The chain employs TRBV11-3 and TRBJ2-3; 9 bases fit TRBD2. The CDR3 is 16 amino acids. J gave up 6 bases and V 1 base, and 8 bases lay outside the gene matches. CDR1 SGHNT and CDR2 YENEEA come from the germline V gene. The CDR3: CASSLGSSGNSDTQYF. The CDR3 DNA sequence: TGTGCCAGCAGCTTAGGTTCTAGCGGGAATTCTGATACGCAGTATTTT.

The V gene is TRBV6-9, the J gene TRBJ1-2; TRBD1 aligns across 8 bases. The CDR3 is made up of 15 amino acids. The germline V gene has CDR1 MNHGY and CDR2 SVAAGI. The ends lost 6 bases at V and 5 bases at J; junction bases unmatched: 11. CDR3 in amino acids: CASSQPDRALYGYTF. The DNA of the CDR3 is TGTGCCAGCAGCCAACCGGACAGGGCCCTTTATGGCTACACCTTC.